Following are 28 T cell receptor beta chains from one sample sequenced in a study of blood T cell repertoires in COVID-19 (dated by TCRdb to the early 2020s). Receptors were amplified or captured by the immunoSEQ multiplex PCR assay. Held by TCRdb, this immuneACCESS table contains in-frame sequences only and omits some clones. Under half of the omission traces to an unresolved V gene where checked; the cause of the rest is unknown. Recorded for this sample are fewer than 120,000 clones; over 65% of them occurred a single time. The biggest ten clones account for approximately 3.9% of the sample. Material: peripheral blood. These receptor sequences come from a woman of 80 years or more with acute or convalescent COVID-19.

The rearrangement joins TRBV6-2 or TRBV6-3 to TRBJ2-1; 8 positions agree with TRBD1. V was pared by 5 bases and J by 0 bases, with 9 bases of the junction left unmatched. The CDR3 is 17 residues long. The germline V gene encodes CDR1 MNHEY and CDR2 SVGEGT. The CDR3 loop reads CASSAFQGASSYNEQFF. Here the CDR3 DNA reads TGTGCCAGCAGTGCCTTCCAGGGGGCAAGCTCCTACAATGAGCAGTTCTTC.

This clone was observed a single time. J is TRBJ2-7 and V is TRBV4-2; D gene unclear. Looked up from germline, CDR1 is LGHNA and CDR2 is YNFKEQ. Trimming took 0 bases from V and 2 from J, leaving 11 bases between them. CDR3 size: 15 residues. The CDR3 here is CASSQDLPSAYEQYF. The DNA of the CDR3 is TGTGCCAGCAGCCAAGATCTGCCTAGTGCCTACGAGCAGTACTTC.

The genes are TRBV6-5 and TRBJ2-3; no clear D gene. The CDR3 spans 11 residues. Looked up from germline, CDR1 is MNHEY and CDR2 is SVGAGI. V lost 6 bases to trimming and J lost 6 bases, with 7 bases between them. The CDR3 bases are TGTGCCAGCAGAGCGTTGGATACGCAGTATTTT. Translated, it gives CASRALDTQYF.

This clone was seen many times. The CDR3 nucleotides are TGTGCCAGCAGCTTGGGGGGCAGGGCAGAACTCTACGAGCAGTACTTC. Translated, it gives CASSLGGRAELYEQYF. The J gene is TRBJ2-7, the V gene TRBV5-6; D might be TRBD1 (5 bases). V lost 0 bases and J lost 3, with 16 bases in between. This CDR3 spans 16 amino acids. Germline-derived CDR1 and CDR2 are SGHDT and YYEEEE.

This clone was recorded once. This sequence joins TRBV6-5 and TRBJ2-7; TRBD1 matches at 8 bases. The CDR3 extends over 12 amino acids. Unmatched junction bases numbered 4, after V lost 6 bases and J lost 6 bases. Germline-derived CDR1 and CDR2 are MNHEY and SVGAGI. CDR3 sequence reads: CASRKDRVEQYF. The CDR3 nucleotides are TGTGCCAGCAGGAAGGACAGGGTCGAGCAGTACTTC.

This clone was detected a few times. This rearrangement joins TRBV6-1 to TRBJ1-1; a weak D match, TRBD1 (6 bases). Germline assignment: CDR1 MNHNS and CDR2 SASEGT. V was cut by 1 base and J by 3 bases, with 9 bases left in between. This CDR3 has 14 residues. In nucleotides, the CDR3 is TGTGCCAGCAGTGAAGGGGGGGGCGACACTGAAGCTTTCTTT. The encoded protein is CASSEGGGDTEAFF.

To note about this clone: One end of the junction does not line up with germline, which may come from a read error. This chain joins TRBV7-2 and TRBJ2-1; 11 nucleotides agree with TRBD2. Germline CDR1 reads SGHTA; CDR2 reads FQGNSA. The CDR3 is 14 residues long. The CDR3 is CASSVAGGPGEQFF. CDR3 nucleotide sequence: TGTGCCAGCAGCGTAGCGGGAGGGCCGGGTGAGCAGTTCTTC.

This clone was picked up a small number of times. The chain uses TRBV18 and TRBJ2-1; D is possibly TRBD2 (5 bases). Trimming left V 0 bases short and J 4 bases short, with 13 bases between. Germline CDR1 KGHSH, CDR2 LQKENI. The length of the CDR3 is 16 residues. The CDR3 here is CASSPPMREPYNEQFF. The CDR3 DNA is TGTGCCAGCTCACCACCAATGAGGGAGCCTTACAATGAGCAGTTCTTC.

The CDR3 reads CASSQSGGRSGETQYF. The CDR3 coding sequence is TGCGCCAGCAGCCAATCCGGCGGGAGGTCGGGGGAGACCCAGTACTTC. The gene calls are TRBV4-3 and TRBJ2-5, with 8 nucleotides matching TRBD2. CDR1 and CDR2 from the germline V gene are LGHNA and YSLEER. V shed 2 bases, J shed 5 bases, and the junction held 10 bases outside the gene matches. The CDR3 sequence is 16 residues long.

J is TRBJ2-7 and V is TRBV28; a possible D gene is TRBD1 (6 bases). The CDR3 contains 15 residues. The V end was cut by 3 bases, the J end by 4 bases, with 16 bases between. In germline, CDR1 is MDHEN, CDR2 SYDVKM. The CDR3 reads CASSLAGTLPYEQYF. CDR3 sequence (DNA): TGTGCCAGCAGTTTGGCCGGGACACTACCTTACGAGCAGTACTTC.

The rearrangement uses TRBV18 and TRBJ2-2; 9 bases fit TRBD1. Germline assignment: CDR1 KGHSH and CDR2 LQKENI. The V and J ends lost 3 bases and 2 bases, in that order; junction bases with no gene match: 7. CDR3 size: 17 residues. CDR3: CASSPPQGAKNTGELFF. The CDR3 DNA reads as TGTGCCAGCTCACCTCCACAGGGGGCCAAAAACACCGGGGAGCTGTTTTTT. The full variable domain, rest sourced from reference TRBV18 and TRBJ2-2, is NAGVMQNPRHLVRRRGQEARLRCSPMKGHSHVYWYRQLPEEGLKFMVYLQKENIIDESGMPKERFSAEFPKEGPSILRIQQVVRGDSAAYFCASSPPQGAKNTGELFFGEGSRLTVL.

The V and J genes are TRBV24-1 and TRBJ2-1; 7 bases are a match to TRBD2. Losses at the gene ends were 4 bases for V and 8 bases for J; bases not matched to a gene: 7. This CDR3 spans 14 amino acids. The germline V gene has CDR1 KGHDR and CDR2 SFDVKD. The CDR3 sequence: CATSDRRLADEQFF. The CDR3, as DNA: TGTGCCACCAGTGACCGACGACTAGCCGATGAGCAGTTCTTC.

V and J are TRBV7-2 and TRBJ2-7, with 10 bases matching TRBD2. There are 16 residues in the CDR3. Germline V gene lookup returns CDR1 SGHTA and CDR2 FQGNSA. V was clipped by 3 bases and J by 4 bases; unmatched bases: 9. CDR3 in DNA: TGTGCCAGCAGCTTGTCGGATCTAGCGGGAGTTTACGAGCAGTACTTC. This gives the protein CASSLSDLAGVYEQYF.

The rearrangement uses TRBV6-5 and TRBJ2-3; 10 bases agree with TRBD2. The CDR3 covers 16 residues. V shed 3 bases, J shed 0 bases, and the junction held 3 bases outside the gene matches. From germline, CDR1 is MNHEY and CDR2 SVGAGI. CDR3 in DNA: TGTGCCAGCAGTTATACTAGCGGGGAGAGCACAGATACGCAGTATTTT. Amino acid sequence: CASSYTSGESTDTQYF.

The chain uses TRBV2 and TRBJ2-2; 7 positions match TRBD2. CDR1 and CDR2 (germline): SNHLY, FYNNEI. The CDR3 runs to 16 residues. Losses at the gene ends were 7 bases for V and 3 bases for J; bases not matched to a gene: 11. CDR3 sequence: CASTSGGLADTGELFF. The CDR3 nucleotides read TGTGCCAGCACCTCAGGCGGGCTAGCGGACACCGGGGAGCTGTTTTTT.

With respect to this clone: Other DNA variants within this sample encode the same CDR3. The chain has TRBV5-1 and TRBJ2-7; perhaps TRBD2 as D (6 bases). Trimming removed 6 bases at V and 0 bases at J, with 10 bases between. Germline assignment: CDR1 SGHRS and CDR2 YFSETQ. The CDR3 is 13 residues long. The CDR3 DNA reads TGCGCCAGCACCGGGACTGACTCCTACGAGCAGTACTTC. It translates to CASTGTDSYEQYF.

The chain joins TRBV5-5 to TRBJ2-5; 7 nucleotides line up with TRBD1. The trim removed 6 bases at V and 5 bases at J, leaving 7 bases unmatched. Looked up from germline, CDR1 is SGHKS and CDR2 is YYEKEE (reference sequence). The CDR3 has 13 amino acids. CDR3 sequence (DNA): TGTGCCAGCACCCCGACAGGGCGCGAGACCCAGTACTTC. It specifies CASTPTGRETQYF.

The chain uses TRBV6-2 or TRBV6-3 and TRBJ1-5, with D hard to call. The germline gives CDR1 MNHEY, CDR2 SVGEGT. The CDR3 totals 13 residues. V lost 7 bases, J lost 6 bases, and 13 bases lay in between. In DNA, the CDR3 is TGTGCCAGCACCCCGACTTTCAGTCAGCCCCAGCATTTT. Protein: CASTPTFSQPQHF.

The rearrangement uses TRBV4-2 and TRBJ1-2; D unresolved. CDR1 LGHNA and CDR2 YNFKEQ come from the germline V gene. This CDR3 has 15 amino acids. Trimming took off 1 base at V and 7 bases at J, with 16 bases between the two ends. CDR3 protein: CASSQAITGMGGYTF. The CDR3 DNA is TGTGCCAGCAGCCAAGCGATAACGGGGATGGGTGGCTACACCTTC.

This chain links TRBV4-2 with TRBJ2-7, with D possibly TRBD1 on 6 matching bases. The CDR3 is made up of 14 amino acids. Trimming took off 4 bases at V and 3 bases at J, with 13 bases between the two ends. The germline V gene has CDR1 LGHNA and CDR2 YNFKEQ. As DNA, the CDR3 is TGTGCCAGCAGCCCAGATAACAGGGTCTACGAGCAGTACTTC. It encodes CASSPDNRVYEQYF.

The gene calls are TRBV6-5 and TRBJ2-1; D may be TRBD2 (6 bases). V gave up 4 bases and J gave up 12 bases, with 22 bases separating them. Germline-derived CDR1 and CDR2 are MNHEY and SVGAGI. This CDR3 spans 15 amino acids. In DNA, the CDR3 is TGTGCCAGCAGTTTACAGCGGGTCCTACAAGGAGGGCAGTTCTTC. This sequence encodes CASSLQRVLQGGQFF.

V is TRBV18 and J is TRBJ2-7; 10 bases fit TRBD2. V dropped 2 bases and J dropped 2; count of bases not matched to a gene: 3. Looked up from germline, CDR1 is KGHSH and CDR2 is LQKENI. The CDR3 is 15 residues long. CDR3 DNA: TGTGCCAGCTCACCAGGGACTAGCGCAGCCTACGAGCAGTACTTC. This gives the protein CASSPGTSAAYEQYF.

This chain joins TRBV10-1 and TRBJ1-1, with a possible D match to TRBD1 (5 bases). The CDR3 extends over 15 amino acids. V was pared by 5 bases and J by 0 bases, with 13 bases between. From germline, CDR1 is WNHNN and CDR2 SYGVQD (reference sequence). The CDR3 sequence is CASSPRVGMNTEAFF. The CDR3 nucleotides are TGCGCCAGCAGTCCCAGGGTCGGTATGAACACTGAAGCTTTCTTT.

The V call is TRBV18, the J call TRBJ2-3, with 8 bases that match TRBD1. CDR3 length: 15 amino acids. Germline V gives CDR1 KGHSH, CDR2 LQKENI. The V segment lost 6 bases and the J segment 0 bases; nucleotides outside the gene matches: 5. The CDR3 sequence: CASSTRTGSTDTQYF. The CDR3 DNA reads as TGTGCCAGCTCGACCCGGACAGGGAGCACAGATACGCAGTATTTT.

The rearrangement joins TRBV4-3 to TRBJ2-3, with 8 bases identical to TRBD2. Germline loops: CDR1 LGHNA, CDR2 YSLEER. V was clipped by 0 bases and J by 1 base; unmatched bases: 3. This CDR3 contains 16 residues. CDR3 coding DNA: TGCGCCAGCAGCCAAGATGCGACTAGCGGCACAGATACGCAGTATTTT. Its protein is CASSQDATSGTDTQYF.

This clone is a singleton in its sample. This chain joins TRBV4-2 and TRBJ2-1; perhaps TRBD2 as D (5 bases). Germline V CDR1 and CDR2: LGHNA, YNFKEQ. The CDR3 spans 14 residues. Trimming removed 0 bases at V and 7 bases at J, with 10 bases between. The CDR3 DNA follows: TGTGCCAGCAGCCAAGAAAGGACTTCAAATGAGCAGTTCTTC. As protein: CASSQERTSNEQFF.

J is TRBJ2-3 and V is TRBV5-6; 7 nucleotides agree with TRBD2. V dropped 1 base and J dropped 6; count of bases not matched to a gene: 11. The CDR3 has 16 residues. Germline V lookup: CDR1 SGHDT, CDR2 YYEEEE. The CDR3 bases are TGTGCCAGCAGCTTGCCCCGGGAGGAGGCCGCTGATACGCAGTATTTT. It specifies CASSLPREEAADTQYF.

The chain carries TRBV6-5 and TRBJ1-1, with D possibly TRBD1 on 5 matching bases. Germline V gene lookup returns CDR1 MNHEY and CDR2 SVGAGI. Trimming pared 6 bases from V and 2 bases from J, leaving 10 bases between. There are 13 residues in the CDR3. The CDR3 region is CASRVGHNTEAFF. The DNA of the CDR3 is TGTGCCAGCAGGGTCGGACACAACACTGAAGCTTTCTTT.